This is a list of T cell receptor beta chains from one sample in a study of blood T cell repertoires in COVID-19. Clones were read by immunoSEQ multiplex PCR, and TCRdb kept only the in-frame ones, dropping some. Among about 77,000 clones listed, around 76% were seen once. Sequences were obtained from peripheral blood. These receptors originate from a man aged 65 to 85 with active or convalescent COVID-19. Each CDR3 is given with its conserved first and last residue. Fields, in order: J gene, D gene, V gene, clone size, CDR3 DNA, CDR3 protein. A D gene is named only where the DNA matches it firmly. Only some rows state a clone size, as once, few, many or a class for expanded clones.

J gene: TRBJ2-5
D gene: .
V gene: TRBV19
clone size: .
CDR3 DNA: TGTGCCAGTAGTATATTTTCGGGGGAGACCCAGTACTTC
CDR3 protein: CASSIFSGETQYF

J gene: TRBJ1-6
D gene: .
V gene: TRBV23-1
clone size: few
CDR3 DNA: TGCGCCAGCGGCCCCATGGAGGAACCCCTCCACTTT
CDR3 protein: CASGPMEEPLHF

J gene: TRBJ2-2
D gene: TRBD2
V gene: TRBV10-3
clone size: .
CDR3 DNA: TGTGCCATCAGTGAGAGCGGGGGGAACACCGGGGAGCTGTTTTTT
CDR3 protein: CAISESGGNTGELFF

J gene: TRBJ1-5
D gene: TRBD1
V gene: TRBV12-3/TRBV12-4
clone size: .
CDR3 DNA: TGTGCCAGCAGTCCCACAGGGGGGGGGCCCCAGCATTTT
CDR3 protein: CASSPTGGGPQHF

J gene: TRBJ2-2
D gene: .
V gene: TRBV7-3
clone size: .
CDR3 DNA: TGTGCCAGCAGCCCCCTCGGCGGGGAGCTGTTTTTT
CDR3 protein: CASSPLGGELFF

J gene: TRBJ2-6
D gene: .
V gene: TRBV7-7
clone size: .
CDR3 DNA: TGTGCTAGCAGCCCCGACAGAGCGAGCTCTGGGGCCAACGTCCTGACTTTC
CDR3 protein: CASSPDRASSGANVLTF

J gene: TRBJ2-1
D gene: .
V gene: TRBV4-2
clone size: once
CDR3 DNA: TGTGCCAGCAGCCAAGGGTTGGGAGGGGGGACTAAAAATGAGCAGTTCTTC
CDR3 protein: CASSQGLGGGTKNEQFF

J gene: TRBJ2-3
D gene: TRBD1
V gene: TRBV18
clone size: once
CDR3 DNA: TGTGCCAGCTCACCCAACCGGGACAGAGTCCGCTATACGCAGTATTTT
CDR3 protein: CASSPNRDRVRYTQYF

J gene: TRBJ1-2
D gene: .
V gene: TRBV18
clone size: .
CDR3 DNA: TGTGCCAGCTCACCACCAGGTGACAGCGAGTATGGCTACACCTTC
CDR3 protein: CASSPPGDSEYGYTF

J gene: TRBJ2-3
D gene: .
V gene: TRBV5-5
clone size: .
CDR3 DNA: TGTGCCAGCAGCTTGGAGGGGGGGCACACAGATACGCAGTATTTT
CDR3 protein: CASSLEGGHTDTQYF

J gene: TRBJ1-1
D gene: .
V gene: TRBV2
clone size: .
CDR3 DNA: TGTGCCAGCAGTGGAATTTTTTCGGTGAACACTGAAGCTTTCTTT
CDR3 protein: CASSGIFSVNTEAFF

J gene: TRBJ1-5
D gene: .
V gene: TRBV19
clone size: few
CDR3 DNA: TGTGCCAGTACCCAGAGGAGAGGGTCTAATCAGCCCCAGCATTTT
CDR3 protein: CASTQRRGSNQPQHF

J gene: TRBJ1-2
D gene: TRBD1
V gene: TRBV6-5
clone size: .
CDR3 DNA: TGTGCCAGCAGCCTCGACAGGGGTGGCTACACCTTC
CDR3 protein: CASSLDRGGYTF

J gene: TRBJ1-3
D gene: .
V gene: TRBV9
clone size: .
CDR3 DNA: TGTGCCAGCAGCGTACAGGGGTCTGGAAACACCATATATTTT
CDR3 protein: CASSVQGSGNTIYF

J gene: TRBJ1-5
D gene: .
V gene: TRBV3-1/TRBV3-2
clone size: .
CDR3 DNA: TGTGCCAGCAGCCAAGGGATAGGGGGATTCAATCAGCCCCAGCATTTT
CDR3 protein: CASSQGIGGFNQPQHF

J gene: TRBJ2-7
D gene: .
V gene: TRBV10-1
clone size: once
CDR3 DNA: TGCGCCAGCAGCCAGGGCACTGGGGGGTACGAGCAGTACTTC
CDR3 protein: CASSQGTGGYEQYF

J gene: TRBJ2-3
D gene: .
V gene: TRBV5-1
clone size: .
CDR3 DNA: TGCGCCAGCAGCTTGGACAGGAGCACAGATACGCAGTATTTT
CDR3 protein: CASSLDRSTDTQYF

J gene: TRBJ1-6
D gene: .
V gene: TRBV6-5
clone size: .
CDR3 DNA: TGTGCCGTTCGAGGATCAATCGGGTCACCCCTCCACTTT
CDR3 protein: CAVRGSIGSPLHF

J gene: TRBJ1-5
D gene: .
V gene: TRBV30
clone size: few
CDR3 DNA: TGTGCCTGGAGTGTTGGCAGGGAGGGCCAGCCCCAGCATTTT
CDR3 protein: CAWSVGREGQPQHF

J gene: TRBJ1-2
D gene: .
V gene: TRBV30
clone size: .
CDR3 DNA: TGTGCCTGGAGTGACCCCACCTACGGCTACACCTTC
CDR3 protein: CAWSDPTYGYTF

J gene: TRBJ2-7
D gene: TRBD1
V gene: TRBV20-1
clone size: .
CDR3 DNA: TGCAGTGCTAGTGATCCCGGGACAGGATCCTACGAGCAGTACTTC
CDR3 protein: CSASDPGTGSYEQYF

J gene: TRBJ1-4
D gene: TRBD1
V gene: TRBV19
clone size: .
CDR3 DNA: TGTGCCAGCCAGGGCACAGGGGCTAATGAAAAACTGTTTTTT
CDR3 protein: CASQGTGANEKLFF

J gene: TRBJ1-2
D gene: .
V gene: TRBV5-4
clone size: .
CDR3 DNA: TGTGCCAGCAGCTTGGAGGGGGAAGGCTACACCTTC
CDR3 protein: CASSLEGEGYTF

J gene: TRBJ2-1
D gene: .
V gene: TRBV4-1
clone size: .
CDR3 DNA: TGCGCCAGCAGCCAAACACAGAGCAATGAGCAGTTCTTC
CDR3 protein: CASSQTQSNEQFF

J gene: TRBJ2-1
D gene: TRBD1
V gene: TRBV2
clone size: .
CDR3 DNA: TGTGCCACCTTCGAAGCCCGGGACAGGGGGCGCAATGAGCAGTTCTTC
CDR3 protein: CATFEARDRGRNEQFF

J gene: TRBJ2-7
D gene: TRBD1
V gene: TRBV5-5
clone size: .
CDR3 DNA: TGTGCCAGCAGCCCGCGGGACAGGGGGAGCGAGCAGTACTTC
CDR3 protein: CASSPRDRGSEQYF

J gene: TRBJ1-2
D gene: .
V gene: TRBV6-5
clone size: .
CDR3 DNA: TGTGCCATAGGGTCAGGGGCTAACTATGGCTACACCTTC
CDR3 protein: CAIGSGANYGYTF

J gene: TRBJ1-3
D gene: .
V gene: TRBV10-2
clone size: .
CDR3 DNA: TGCGCCAGCAGTGATGGAGGAGCGGGAAACACCATATATTTT
CDR3 protein: CASSDGGAGNTIYF

J gene: TRBJ1-6
D gene: TRBD1
V gene: TRBV4-1
clone size: .
CDR3 DNA: TGCGCCTCTCGGAAAGGGGACAGCTCTCAGTCACCCCTCCACTTT
CDR3 protein: CASRKGDSSQSPLHF

J gene: TRBJ1-6
D gene: TRBD1
V gene: TRBV30
clone size: many
CDR3 DNA: TGTGCCTGGAAGCGGACAGGGGGAAATTCACCCCTCCACTTT
CDR3 protein: CAWKRTGGNSPLHF

J gene: TRBJ2-1
D gene: .
V gene: TRBV7-2
clone size: few
CDR3 DNA: TGTGCCAGCAGCTTACAGGGACTAGGGGGCGATGAGCAGTTCTTC
CDR3 protein: CASSLQGLGGDEQFF

J gene: TRBJ1-4
D gene: .
V gene: TRBV5-4
clone size: .
CDR3 DNA: TGTGCCAGCAGCCTACGAATAGGGGGAACGTTGGAAAAACTGTTTTTT
CDR3 protein: CASSLRIGGTLEKLFF

J gene: TRBJ2-5
D gene: .
V gene: TRBV27
clone size: .
CDR3 DNA: TGTGCCAGCAGTTTGGCAGGCGCCCAAGAGACCCAGTACTTC
CDR3 protein: CASSLAGAQETQYF

J gene: TRBJ2-7
D gene: .
V gene: TRBV20-1
clone size: .
CDR3 DNA: TGCAGTGCTACAGGGTCCGGAGAGCAGTACTTC
CDR3 protein: CSATGSGEQYF

J gene: TRBJ1-2
D gene: .
V gene: TRBV28
clone size: .
CDR3 DNA: TGTGCCAGCAGTTCGACAGAGCTCTATGGCTACACCTTC
CDR3 protein: CASSSTELYGYTF

J gene: TRBJ1-2
D gene: .
V gene: TRBV5-1
clone size: .
CDR3 DNA: TGCGCCAGCAGCCCCGGACCGCCCGGAGGTAACTATGGCTACACCTTC
CDR3 protein: CASSPGPPGGNYGYTF

J gene: TRBJ1-2
D gene: .
V gene: TRBV9
clone size: many
CDR3 DNA: TGTGCCAGCAGCGTAGGGGCAGGCGATGGCTACACCTTC
CDR3 protein: CASSVGAGDGYTF

J gene: TRBJ1-2
D gene: .
V gene: TRBV6-1
clone size: .
CDR3 DNA: TGTGCCAGCAGTGAAGAGGAACTGGAGGGCTACACCTTC
CDR3 protein: CASSEEELEGYTF

J gene: TRBJ1-2
D gene: .
V gene: TRBV6-5
clone size: .
CDR3 DNA: TGTGCCAGCAGTTACTCGAGTCAGGGGAACTATGGCTACACCTTC
CDR3 protein: CASSYSSQGNYGYTF

J gene: TRBJ2-5
D gene: .
V gene: TRBV19
clone size: .
CDR3 DNA: TGTGCCAGTAAAGTTGGTGGTGGGGAAGGGGACCAAGAGACCCAGTACTTC
CDR3 protein: CASKVGGGEGDQETQYF

J gene: TRBJ2-7
D gene: TRBD1
V gene: TRBV9
clone size: .
CDR3 DNA: TGTGCCAGCAGCGTAGGTCCGGGACAGGGGGAGAAGGAGCAGTACTTC
CDR3 protein: CASSVGPGQGEKEQYF

J gene: TRBJ1-2
D gene: TRBD1
V gene: TRBV12-3/TRBV12-4
clone size: .
CDR3 DNA: TGTGCCAGCAGGGGACAGTCCCAAAGAGGCTACACCTTC
CDR3 protein: CASRGQSQRGYTF

J gene: TRBJ2-2
D gene: TRBD2
V gene: TRBV6-5
clone size: .
CDR3 DNA: TGTGCCAGCATTTTCATAGCGGGGGGAGCCGGGGAGCTGTTTTTT
CDR3 protein: CASIFIAGGAGELFF

J gene: TRBJ2-3
D gene: .
V gene: TRBV28
clone size: once
CDR3 DNA: TGTGCCAGCAGTTTATCGGCAGGGTTGCTAGATACGCAGTATTTT
CDR3 protein: CASSLSAGLLDTQYF